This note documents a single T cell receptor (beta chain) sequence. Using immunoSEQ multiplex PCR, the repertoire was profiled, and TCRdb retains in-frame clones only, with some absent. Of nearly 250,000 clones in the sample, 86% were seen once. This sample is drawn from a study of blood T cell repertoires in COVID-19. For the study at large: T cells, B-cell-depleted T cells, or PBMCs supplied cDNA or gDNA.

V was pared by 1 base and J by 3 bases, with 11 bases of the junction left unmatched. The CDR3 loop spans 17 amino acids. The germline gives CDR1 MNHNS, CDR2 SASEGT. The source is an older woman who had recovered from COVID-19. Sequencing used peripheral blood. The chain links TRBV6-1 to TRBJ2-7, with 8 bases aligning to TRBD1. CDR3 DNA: TGTGCCAGCAGTGAAGGACAGGGGATGCTGAAGTTCTACGAGCAGTACTTC. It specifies CASSEGQGMLKFYEQYF.